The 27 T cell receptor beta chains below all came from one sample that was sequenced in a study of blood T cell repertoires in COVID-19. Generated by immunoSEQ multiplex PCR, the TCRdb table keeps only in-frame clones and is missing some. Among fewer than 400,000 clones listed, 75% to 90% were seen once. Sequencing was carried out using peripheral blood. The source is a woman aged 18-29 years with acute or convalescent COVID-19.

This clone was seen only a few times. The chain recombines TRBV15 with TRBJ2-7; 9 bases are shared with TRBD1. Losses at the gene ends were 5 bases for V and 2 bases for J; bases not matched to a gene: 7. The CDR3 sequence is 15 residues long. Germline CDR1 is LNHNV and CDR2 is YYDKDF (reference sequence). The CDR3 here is CATSVQGALTYEQYF. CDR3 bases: TGTGCCACCAGCGTACAGGGGGCGTTAACCTACGAGCAGTACTTC.

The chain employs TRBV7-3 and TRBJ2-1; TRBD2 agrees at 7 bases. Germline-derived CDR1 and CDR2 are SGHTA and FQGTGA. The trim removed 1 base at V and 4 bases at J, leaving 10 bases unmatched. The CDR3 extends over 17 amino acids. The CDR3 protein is CASSLRGSGIYYNEQFF. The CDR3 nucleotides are TGTGCCAGCAGCTTAAGGGGAAGCGGGATCTATTACAATGAGCAGTTCTTC.

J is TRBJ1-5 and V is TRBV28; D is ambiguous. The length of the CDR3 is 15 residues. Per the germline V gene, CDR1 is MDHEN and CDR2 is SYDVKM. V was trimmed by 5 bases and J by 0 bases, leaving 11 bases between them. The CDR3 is CASSEEKYSNQPQHF. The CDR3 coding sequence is TGTGCCAGCAGTGAAGAGAAGTATAGCAATCAGCCCCAGCATTTT.

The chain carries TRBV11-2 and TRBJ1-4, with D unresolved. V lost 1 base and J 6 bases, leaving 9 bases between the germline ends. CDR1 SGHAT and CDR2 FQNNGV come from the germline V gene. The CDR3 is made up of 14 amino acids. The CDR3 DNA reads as TGTGCCAGCAGCTTAGTCAGGAGGGATGAAAAACTGTTTTTT. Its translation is CASSLVRRDEKLFF.

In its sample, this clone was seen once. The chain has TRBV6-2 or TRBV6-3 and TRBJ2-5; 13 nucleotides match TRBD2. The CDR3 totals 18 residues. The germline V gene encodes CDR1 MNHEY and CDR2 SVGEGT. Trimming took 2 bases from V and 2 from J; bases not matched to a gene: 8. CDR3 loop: CASSYRSGLAGDQETQYF. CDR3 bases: TGTGCCAGCAGTTACCGCTCAGGACTAGCGGGGGATCAAGAGACCCAGTACTTC.

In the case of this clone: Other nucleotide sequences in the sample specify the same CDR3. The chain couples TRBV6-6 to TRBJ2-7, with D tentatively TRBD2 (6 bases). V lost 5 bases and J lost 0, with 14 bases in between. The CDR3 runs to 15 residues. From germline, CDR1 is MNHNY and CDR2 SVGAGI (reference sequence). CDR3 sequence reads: CASSPGRGFSYEQYF. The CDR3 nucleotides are TGTGCCAGCAGTCCCGGTCGGGGGTTCTCCTACGAGCAGTACTTC.

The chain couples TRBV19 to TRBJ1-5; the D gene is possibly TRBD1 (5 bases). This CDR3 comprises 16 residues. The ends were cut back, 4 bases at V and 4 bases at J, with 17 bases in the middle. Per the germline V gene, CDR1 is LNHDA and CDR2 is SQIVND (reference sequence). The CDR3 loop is CASSNLGGGGNQPQHF. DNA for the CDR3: TGTGCCAGTAGTAACCTCGGCGGGGGAGGGAATCAGCCCCAGCATTTT. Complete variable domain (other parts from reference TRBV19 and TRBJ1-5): DGGITQSPKYLFRKEGQNVTLSCEQNLNHDAMYWYRQDPGQGLRLIYYSQIVNDFQKGDIAEGYSVSREKKESFPLTVTSAQKNPTAFYLCASSNLGGGGNQPQHFGDGTRLSIL.

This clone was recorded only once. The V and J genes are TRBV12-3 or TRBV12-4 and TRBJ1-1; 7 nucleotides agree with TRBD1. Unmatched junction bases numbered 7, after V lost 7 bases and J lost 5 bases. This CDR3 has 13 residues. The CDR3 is CASTRRRGTEAFF. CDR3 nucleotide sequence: TGTGCCAGCACCAGGCGCAGGGGGACTGAAGCTTTCTTT.

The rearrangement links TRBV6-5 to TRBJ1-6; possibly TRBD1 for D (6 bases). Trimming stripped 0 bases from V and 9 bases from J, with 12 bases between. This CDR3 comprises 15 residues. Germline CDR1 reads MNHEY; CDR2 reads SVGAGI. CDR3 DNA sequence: TGTGCCAGCAGTTACTCGTTCCAGGGGACTTCACCCCTCCACTTT. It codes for CASSYSFQGTSPLHF.

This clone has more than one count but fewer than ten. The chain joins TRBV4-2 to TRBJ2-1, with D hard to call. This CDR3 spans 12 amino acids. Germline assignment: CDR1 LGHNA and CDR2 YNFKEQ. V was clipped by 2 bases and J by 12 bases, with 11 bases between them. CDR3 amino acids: CASSQTHRVQFF. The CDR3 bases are TGTGCCAGCAGCCAAACTCACAGAGTGCAGTTCTTC.

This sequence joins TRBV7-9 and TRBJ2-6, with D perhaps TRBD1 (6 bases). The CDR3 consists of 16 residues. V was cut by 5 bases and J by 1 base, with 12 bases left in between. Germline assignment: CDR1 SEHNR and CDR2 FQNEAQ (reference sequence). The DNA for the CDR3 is TGTGCCAGCAGCCCCGGGACAAAATCTGGGGCCAACGTCCTGACTTTC. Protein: CASSPGTKSGANVLTF.

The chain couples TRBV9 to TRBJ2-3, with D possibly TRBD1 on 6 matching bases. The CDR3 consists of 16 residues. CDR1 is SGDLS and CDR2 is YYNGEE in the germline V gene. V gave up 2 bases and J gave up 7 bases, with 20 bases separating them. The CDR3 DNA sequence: TGTGCCAGCAGCGTGGCAGGGGTCCCAATGGTTAATACGCAGTATTTT. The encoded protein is CASSVAGVPMVNTQYF.

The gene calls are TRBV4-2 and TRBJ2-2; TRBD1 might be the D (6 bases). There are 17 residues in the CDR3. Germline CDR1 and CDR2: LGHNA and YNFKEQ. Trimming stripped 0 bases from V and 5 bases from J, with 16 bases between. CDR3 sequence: CASSQDYPRGRTGELFF. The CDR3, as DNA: TGTGCCAGCAGCCAAGACTACCCCAGGGGACGGACCGGGGAGCTGTTTTTT.

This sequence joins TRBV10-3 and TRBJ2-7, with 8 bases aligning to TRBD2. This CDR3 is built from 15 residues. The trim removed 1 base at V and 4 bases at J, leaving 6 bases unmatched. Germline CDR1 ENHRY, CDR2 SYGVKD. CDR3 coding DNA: TGTGCCATCAGTGAGTTTAATAGCGGGGCGTACGAGCAGTACTTC. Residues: CAISEFNSGAYEQYF.

This CDR3 is CASSPHGSGGNYNEQFF. The CDR3, as DNA: TGTGCCAGTAGCCCCCATGGTAGCGGGGGGAACTACAATGAGCAGTTCTTC. The V and J genes are TRBV19 and TRBJ2-1, with 10 positions matching TRBD2. CDR1 and CDR2 (germline): LNHDA, SQIVND (reference sequence). After removal of 6 bases from V and 3 bases from J, the junction contained 11 bases not matched to a gene. This CDR3 region has 17 residues.

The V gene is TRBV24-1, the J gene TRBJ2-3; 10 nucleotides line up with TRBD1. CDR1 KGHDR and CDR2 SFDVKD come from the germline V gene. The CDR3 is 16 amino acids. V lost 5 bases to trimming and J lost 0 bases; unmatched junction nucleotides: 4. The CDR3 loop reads CATSGGTGDSTDTQYF. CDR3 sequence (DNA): TGTGCCACCAGTGGGGGGACAGGGGATAGCACAGATACGCAGTATTTT.

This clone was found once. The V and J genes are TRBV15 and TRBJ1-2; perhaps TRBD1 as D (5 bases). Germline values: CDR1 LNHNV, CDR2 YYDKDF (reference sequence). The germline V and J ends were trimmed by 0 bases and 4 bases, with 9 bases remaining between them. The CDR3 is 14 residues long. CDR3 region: CATSREGHVYGYTF. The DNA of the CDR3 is TGTGCCACCAGCAGAGAAGGACACGTCTATGGCTACACCTTC. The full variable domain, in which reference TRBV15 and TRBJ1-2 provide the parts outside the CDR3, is DAMVIQNPRYQVTQFGKPVTLSCSQTLNHNVMYWYQQKSSQAPKLLFHYYDKDFNNEADTPDNFQSRRPNTSFCFLDIRSPGLGDTAMYLCATSREGHVYGYTFGSGTRLTVV.

CDR3 coding DNA: TGTGCCAGCACATTAAATACAGAGCTTCCGGATACGCAGTATTTT. Amino acids: CASTLNTELPDTQYF. This chain links TRBV6-5 with TRBJ2-3; the D is unclear. The CDR3 is 15 residues long. Germline CDR1 is MNHEY and CDR2 is SVGAGI. Trimming shortened V by 7 bases and J by 6 bases, and 20 bases separated the two germline ends.

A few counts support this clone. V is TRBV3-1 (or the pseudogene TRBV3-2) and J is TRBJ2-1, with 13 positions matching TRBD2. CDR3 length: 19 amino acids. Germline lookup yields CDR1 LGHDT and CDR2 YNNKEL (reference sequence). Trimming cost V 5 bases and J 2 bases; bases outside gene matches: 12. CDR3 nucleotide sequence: TGTGCCAGCAGCTCTTCCAGGACTAGCGGGGGCCAGACCTACAATGAGCAGTTCTTC. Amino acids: CASSSSRTSGGQTYNEQFF.

The DNA of the CDR3 is TGTGCCAGCAGTTACCGAGTCGGGGATCAGCCCCAGCATTTT. This codes for CASSYRVGDQPQHF. The gene calls are TRBV27 and TRBJ1-5, with D uncertain. Germline-derived CDR1 and CDR2 are MNHEY and SMNVEV (reference sequence). Between the trimmed V and J ends, which lost 4 bases and 5 bases, there was a span of 12 bases. The CDR3 loop spans 14 amino acids.

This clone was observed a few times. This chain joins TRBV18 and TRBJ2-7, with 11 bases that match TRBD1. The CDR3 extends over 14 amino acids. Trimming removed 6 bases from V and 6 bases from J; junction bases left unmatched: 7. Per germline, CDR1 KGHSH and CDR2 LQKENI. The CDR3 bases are TGTGCCAGCTCCCCGGACAGGGGGCGGTTCGAGCAGTACTTC. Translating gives CASSPDRGRFEQYF.

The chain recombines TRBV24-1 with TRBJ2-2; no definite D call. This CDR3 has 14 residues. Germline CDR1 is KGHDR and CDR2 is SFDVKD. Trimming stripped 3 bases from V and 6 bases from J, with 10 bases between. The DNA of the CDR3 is TGTGCCACCAGTGATCCCCAGGTTCCCGGGGAGCTGTTTTTT. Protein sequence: CATSDPQVPGELFF.

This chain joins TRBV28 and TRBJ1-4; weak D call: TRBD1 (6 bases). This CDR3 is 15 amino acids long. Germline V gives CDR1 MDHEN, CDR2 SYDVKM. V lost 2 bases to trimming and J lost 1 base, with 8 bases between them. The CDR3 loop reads CASSLVRGTNEKLFF. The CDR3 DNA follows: TGTGCCAGCAGTTTAGTCAGGGGAACTAATGAAAAACTGTTTTTT.

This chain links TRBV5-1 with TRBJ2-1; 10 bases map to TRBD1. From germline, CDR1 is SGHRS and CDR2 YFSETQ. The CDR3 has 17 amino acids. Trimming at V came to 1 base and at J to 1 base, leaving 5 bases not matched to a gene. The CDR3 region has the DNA TGCGCCAGCAGCTTGTTGGGGACAGGGGCTTCCTACAATGAGCAGTTCTTC. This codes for CASSLLGTGASYNEQFF.

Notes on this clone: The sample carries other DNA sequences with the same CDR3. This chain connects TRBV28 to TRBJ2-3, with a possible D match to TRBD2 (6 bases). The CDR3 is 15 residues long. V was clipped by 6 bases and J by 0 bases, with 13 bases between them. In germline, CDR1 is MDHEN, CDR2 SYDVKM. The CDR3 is CASSFGGTSTDTQYF. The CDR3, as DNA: TGTGCCAGCAGCTTCGGGGGTACTAGCACAGATACGCAGTATTTT.

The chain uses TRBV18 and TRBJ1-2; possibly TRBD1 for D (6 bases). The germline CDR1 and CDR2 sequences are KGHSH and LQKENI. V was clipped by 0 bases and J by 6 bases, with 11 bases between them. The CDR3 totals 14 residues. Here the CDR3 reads CASSPPAGADGYTF. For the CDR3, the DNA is TGTGCCAGCTCACCACCGGCAGGGGCTGATGGCTACACCTTC.

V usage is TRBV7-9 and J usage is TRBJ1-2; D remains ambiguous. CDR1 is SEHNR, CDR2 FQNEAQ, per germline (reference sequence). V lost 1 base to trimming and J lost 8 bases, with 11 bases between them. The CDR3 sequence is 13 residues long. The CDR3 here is CASSLVPVRGYTF. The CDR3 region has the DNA TGTGCCAGCAGCTTAGTCCCGGTTCGGGGCTACACCTTC.